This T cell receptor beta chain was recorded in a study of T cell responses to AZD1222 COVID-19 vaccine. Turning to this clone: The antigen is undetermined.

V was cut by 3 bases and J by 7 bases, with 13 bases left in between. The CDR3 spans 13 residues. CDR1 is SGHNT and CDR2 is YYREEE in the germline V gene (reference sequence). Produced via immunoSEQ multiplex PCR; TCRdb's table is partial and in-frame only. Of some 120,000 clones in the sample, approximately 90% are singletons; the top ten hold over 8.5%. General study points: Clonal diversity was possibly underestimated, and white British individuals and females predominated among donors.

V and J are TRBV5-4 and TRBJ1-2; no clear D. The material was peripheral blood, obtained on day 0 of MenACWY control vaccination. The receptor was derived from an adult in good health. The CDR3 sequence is CASSSDRVFGYTF. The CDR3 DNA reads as TGTGCCAGCAGCTCTGACCGGGTTTTTGGCTACACCTTC.